Below, one TCR beta chain is given with its context. Its antigen is unknown. This record belongs to a study of cytomegalovirus exposure and HLA in healthy donors. Points from the study as a whole: A list of around 150 TCR beta chains associated with cytomegalovirus was given. The finding came from a later analysis; first-cohort TCR clusters tended to co-occur in the roughly 110 validation repertoires. Reportedly, diagnosis of cytomegalovirus status by the classifier showed high specificity and sensitivity.

These donors were members of the roughly 120-subject validation cohort, a group separate from the roughly 670-subject first cohort. Produced via immunoSEQ multiplex PCR; TCRdb's table is partial and in-frame only. The data contain 55,000 to 75,000 clones, approximately 95% of them singletons. Germline V gene data show CDR1 as LGHNA and CDR2 as YNFKEQ. The V end was cut by 1 base, the J end by 6 bases, with 10 bases between. The CDR3 runs to 14 residues. This receptor was identified in a woman younger than 35 in good health and CMV-seropositive. Specimen: PBMCs. This chain uses TRBV4-2 with TRBJ2-1; possible D gene TRBD2, 6 bases. The CDR3 loop reads CASSQVGTGNEQFF. Written as DNA, the CDR3 is TGTGCCAGCAGCCAAGTTGGGACTGGCAATGAGCAGTTCTTC.